This entry features one T cell receptor (beta chain) sequence. Its antigen remains unidentified. Base qualities are not at hand, and no much larger clone is one base apart. This entry comes from a study of control samples from healthy donors and cancer patients (dated by TCRdb to about 2020). Preparation of the library involved the immunoSEQ multiplex PCR assay. What TCRdb holds here is the immuneACCESS table cut down to in-frame rearrangements. Part of the clones is not present; checked against another copy, under half of the missing clones reflect an unresolved V gene, and the others are unexplained. This sample is represented by 150,000 to 200,000 clones; around 88% of them were singletons. Around 5% of the sample belongs to the ten largest clones. The germline V gene encodes CDR1 MGHDK and CDR2 SYGVNS. Including cysteine and phenylalanine, the CDR3 has 14 amino acids. Of the read, only the CDR3 DNA is kept; its 42 bases are in frame from base 1. V was cut back by 3 bases and J by 6 bases, leaving a gap of 15 bases between them.

The specimen was blood. The V gene is TRBV25-1 and the J gene is TRBJ2-7; TRBD1 might be the D gene, on 5 matching bases. This receptor was identified in a woman aged 25 to 39 in good health. Here the CDR3 is given as CASSEEGVWSEQYF. The sequenced DNA is TGTGCCAGCAGTGAGGAAGGGGTCTGGAGCGAGCAGTACTTC.